This T cell receptor beta chain was sequenced during a study of T-cell memory formation after mild COVID-19. Turning to the study itself: The study found TCR clusters largely donor specific.

This clonotype was counted many times. Antigen unknown. V dropped 5 bases and J dropped 4 bases, with 9 bases sitting between them. Looked up from germline, CDR1 is SEHNR and CDR2 is FQNEAQ (reference sequence). The CDR3 covers 13 residues. TCRdb passed the 5' RACE reads through MiXCR, listing each CDR3 protein once. The table includes 350,000 to 500,000 distinct CDR3 sequences, around 19% detected once. Overall study findings and caveats: There were some responding clones in pre-infection memory, which suggested that cross-reactive memory had joined.

The J gene is TRBJ2-1, the V gene TRBV7-9; D gene uncertain. The receptor's source is an adult woman who had mild COVID-19 (a few samples of this study predate the infection). Cell type and time point are not known. Material for sequencing was PBMCs or a T cell subset sorted from them (not recorded which). The CDR3 bases are TGTGCCAGCAGCCGCGGATCATACAATGAGCAGTTCTTC. This gives the protein CASSRGSYNEQFF.